The clone carrying this TCR beta chain was counted once. The data were obtained in a study of blood T cell repertoires in COVID-19. Study as a whole: From the United States, Italy and Spain came samples of acute and convalescent COVID-19.

Trimming removed 0 bases at V and 1 base at J, with 6 bases between. This CDR3 contains 14 residues. The germline gives CDR1 LGHNA, CDR2 YNFKEQ. Original handling: Nucleated cell number was recorded as an estimate derived from reference gene primer amplification. Repertoires were generated with immunoSEQ multiplex PCR, while TCRdb's copy carries only in-frame clones and drops some. The V and J calls and clone size were taken over from that table, and D and trimming were inferred from the DNA. Altogether 200,000 to 250,000 clones are present, over 75% being singletons, with the ten largest covering about 3.3%. Across about two dozen US areas, participants ranged in age from about 18 to 90 years.

V is TRBV4-2 and J is TRBJ1-2; D is unresolved. The specimen was PBMCs or T cells enriched from blood (not recorded which). The TCR originated in a woman under 30 in a cohort exposed to, infected with or recovered from COVID-19 (not recorded which). The CDR3 is CASSQDTSNYGYTF. The CDR3 region has the DNA TGTGCCAGCAGCCAAGATACGAGTAACTATGGCTACACCTTC.